The present T cell receptor (beta chain) was sequenced within a study of beta chain features in type 1 diabetes. Study summary: Similarity in age, gender and cell yields was seen between patients and healthy donors. Sorted cell examination encompassed over 90,000,000 cells across all samples. Overall study findings and caveats: Individuals with type 1 diabetes displayed fewer insertions and more deletions at VDJ junctions. In every one of the four CD4+ subsets, TCRB CDR3s were moderately but significantly shorter in Type 1 diabetes patients.

The sample holds a few counts of this clone. Its antigen is unidentified. On average, the one heparinised blood draw given by each donor was roughly 100 mL. Of the isolated RNA, all was reverse transcribed, and so the sequenced material was expressed TCRB transcripts. Generated by immunoSEQ multiplex PCR, the TCRdb table keeps only in-frame clones and is missing some. Of about 340,000 clones listed, roughly 8.8% are singletons. This TCR was recovered from a young man with type 1 diabetes. The sequencing sample was made of central memory CD4+ T cells from blood.

The CDR3 region is CASSHTRQPGIGGSPLHF. CDR3 in DNA: TGTGCCAGCAGCCATACCCGACAACCAGGGATAGGGGGTTCACCCCTCCACTTT. V usage is TRBV7-2 and J usage is TRBJ1-6; D possibly corresponds to TRBD1 (6 bases). Trimming took 5 bases from V and 9 from J, leaving 26 bases between them. The CDR3 covers 18 residues. In germline, CDR1 is SGHTA, CDR2 FQGNSA.